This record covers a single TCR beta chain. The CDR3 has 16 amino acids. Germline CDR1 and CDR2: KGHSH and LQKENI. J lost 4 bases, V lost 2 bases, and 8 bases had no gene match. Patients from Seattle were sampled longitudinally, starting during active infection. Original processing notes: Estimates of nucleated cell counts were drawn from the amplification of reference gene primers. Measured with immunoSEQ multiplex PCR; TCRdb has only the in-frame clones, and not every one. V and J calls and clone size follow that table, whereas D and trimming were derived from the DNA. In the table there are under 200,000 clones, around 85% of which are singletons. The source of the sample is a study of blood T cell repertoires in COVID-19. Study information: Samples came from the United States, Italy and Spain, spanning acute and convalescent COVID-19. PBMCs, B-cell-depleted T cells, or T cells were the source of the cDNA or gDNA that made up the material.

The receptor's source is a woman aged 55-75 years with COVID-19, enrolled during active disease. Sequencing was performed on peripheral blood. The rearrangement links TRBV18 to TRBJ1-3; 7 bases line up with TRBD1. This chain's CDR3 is CASSPATTGSGNTIYF. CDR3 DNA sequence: TGTGCCAGCTCACCAGCCACGACAGGGAGCGGAAACACCATATATTTT.